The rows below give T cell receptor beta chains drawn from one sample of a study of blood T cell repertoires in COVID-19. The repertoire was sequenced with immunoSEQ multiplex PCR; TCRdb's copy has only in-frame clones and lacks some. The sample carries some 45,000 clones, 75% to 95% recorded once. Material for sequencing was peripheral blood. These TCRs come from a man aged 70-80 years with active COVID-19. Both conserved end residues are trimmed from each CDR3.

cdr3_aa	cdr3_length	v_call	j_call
ASSLRQGLNEKLF	13	TRBV5-8	TRBJ1-4
ASSPRSSVGEQF	12	TRBV7-9	TRBJ2-1
ASSPGTSGGIYNEQF	15	TRBV5-1	TRBJ2-1
ASSLVFGVASGELF	14	TRBV7-2	TRBJ2-2
ASNSGSTSGNTIY	13	TRBV19	TRBJ1-3
ASSSSGGPGNEQF	13	TRBV7-3	TRBJ2-1
ASTQVEGILYEQY	13	TRBV7-8	TRBJ2-7
ASSVAPLGRGYGYT	14	TRBV9	TRBJ1-2
ASSDTTGANEKLF	13	TRBV9	TRBJ1-4
ASSMGGGQPQH	11	TRBV19	TRBJ1-5
ASSDTFTDTQY	11	TRBV18	TRBJ2-3
ASSYSRQAYEQY	12	TRBV6-5	TRBJ2-7
SVEDAGQDSGNTIY	14	TRBV29-1	TRBJ1-3
ASSLGAGSGEKLF	13	TRBV5-1	TRBJ1-4
ASSWGAGGQETQY	13	TRBV6-5	TRBJ2-5
AISVENNRYGYT	12	TRBV10-3	TRBJ1-2
ASSEQGEVGYT	11	TRBV18	TRBJ1-2
ASGLGDRLWNEQF	13	TRBV12-5	TRBJ2-1
ASSETGGGYGYT	12	TRBV2	TRBJ1-2
SVVLAGPQETQY	12	TRBV29-1	TRBJ2-5
ASSIRQDPNTGELF	14	TRBV19	TRBJ2-2
ASSELGGTHNSPLH	14	TRBV2	TRBJ1-6
ASSWVAKETQY	11	TRBV6-2/TRBV6-3	TRBJ2-5
ASSLAYSNTGELF	13	TRBV5-5	TRBJ2-2
ASSLGRQGGEQY	12	TRBV7-9	TRBJ2-7
ASRPEGQAYNLPLH	14	TRBV19	TRBJ1-6
ASSWGPGELF	10	TRBV12-3/TRBV12-4	TRBJ2-2
ASSSTSTPGETQY	13	TRBV5-1	TRBJ2-5
ASIPGLGFYEQY	12	TRBV7-8	TRBJ2-7
ASNRGQNTDTQY	12	TRBV19	TRBJ2-3
ASSQRGLAGAETQY	14	TRBV7-2	TRBJ2-5
AIHRGQADTQY	11	TRBV10-3	TRBJ2-3
SGVAGGSLDTGELF	14	TRBV29-1	TRBJ2-2
ASSGRDRDHEQY	12	TRBV5-4	TRBJ2-7
SASGGADTQY	10	TRBV29-1	TRBJ2-3
ASSLTGQGATEAF	13	TRBV7-3	TRBJ1-1
ASSLETDSFSPLH	13	TRBV5-1	TRBJ1-6
ASTLANEQY	9	TRBV5-8	TRBJ2-7
ASSLYSIGTWLNEQF	15	TRBV5-8	TRBJ2-1
ASSLKGAGGDREKLF	15	TRBV4-1	TRBJ1-4
ASSIRGSNQPQH	12	TRBV7-9	TRBJ1-5
ASDRGLGNQPQH	12	TRBV6-6	TRBJ1-5
ATGGGDTQY	9	TRBV15	TRBJ2-3
ASRVQGYNSPLH	12	TRBV2	TRBJ1-6
ASSLLWGGLGANVLT	15	TRBV7-6	TRBJ2-6
ASSLGQGVGEAF	12	TRBV5-1	TRBJ1-1
ASSSGGSNEQF	11	TRBV5-1	TRBJ2-1
ASSPPGQGFSPLH	13	TRBV3-1/TRBV3-2	TRBJ1-6
ASFPRVGNTEAF	12	TRBV28	TRBJ1-1
ASRGQGKRPSYSNQPQH	17	TRBV2	TRBJ1-5
ASKTGQPGLAGEEQY	15	TRBV5-1	TRBJ2-7
ASSPLGTGGYEQY	13	TRBV14	TRBJ2-7
ASSGLAGKSNSPLH	14	TRBV19	TRBJ1-6
ASSSGQVGGYNEQF	14	TRBV5-4	TRBJ2-1